The present T cell receptor beta chain was sequenced within a study of blood T cell repertoires in COVID-19. At the level of the study: Donors in the United States, Italy and Spain gave samples during acute or convalescent COVID-19.

In the source study's methods: Nucleated cell counts were estimated from reference gene primer amplification. Clones were read by immunoSEQ multiplex PCR, and TCRdb kept only the in-frame ones, dropping some. Clonal size and the V and J genes are those of that table, whereas D and trimming came from the DNA. The sample includes 250,000 or so clones, around 79% of them seen just once. The junction had 3 bases not matched to a gene; V was cut back by 1 base and J by 8 bases. This CDR3 spans 13 amino acids. Germline CDR1 and CDR2: LGHDT and YNNKEL (reference sequence). The sequencing sample was made of peripheral blood. The chain combines TRBV3-1 (or the pseudogene TRBV3-2) with TRBJ1-2, with 8 bases matching TRBD1. The clonotype originates from a woman older than 75 with acute or convalescent COVID-19. The CDR3: CASSQGTGIGYTF. The CDR3, as DNA: TGTGCCAGCAGCCAAGGGACAGGGATAGGCTACACCTTC.